These T cell receptor beta chains were read from a single sample in a study of radiotherapy plus CTLA-4 blockade in lung cancer. The table came from immunoSEQ multiplex PCR; TCRdb's copy has only in-frame clones and leaves some out. The sample includes nearly 110,000 clones, more than 75% of them seen just once. The material was peripheral blood, obtained from a patient treated with radiotherapy plus ipilimumab. Receptor source: a human donor with non-small cell lung cancer that progressed on radiotherapy plus ipilimumab. Some clones in this sample may be carry-over from other donors' samples. Both conserved end residues are part of each CDR3. A D gene is named only where the DNA matches it firmly. Size is omitted from some rows. Given values are once, few, many or a class for expanded clones.

cdr3_nt cdr3_aa v_call clone_size j_call d_call
TGCGCCAGCAGCCAAGATACCGGGAACTCGGTCGAGCAGTACTTC CASSQDTGNSVEQYF TRBV4-1 . TRBJ2-7 .
TGTGCCAGCGTAACTCTAGCGGGGGGCAGGGGGGAGCAGTTCTTC CASVTLAGGRGEQFF TRBV28 . TRBJ2-1 TRBD2
TGTGCCAGCAGCACCGGGACAGGGAACTATGGCTACACCTTC CASSTGTGNYGYTF TRBV5-8 . TRBJ1-2 TRBD1
TGTGCCAGCAGCCGGGACAGGGGTGAGCAGTTCTTC CASSRDRGEQFF TRBV5-5 . TRBJ2-1 TRBD1
TGTGCCAGCAGCTCACTCGGGGGAGCAGATACGCAGTATTTT CASSSLGGADTQYF TRBV7-9 . TRBJ2-3 .
TGCGCCAGCAGCTTGGCCAGGGCAGAGACCCAGTACTTC CASSLARAETQYF TRBV5-1 . TRBJ2-5 .
TGCAGTGCTAGAGGCCCGAATGAGCAGTTCTTC CSARGPNEQFF TRBV20-1 . TRBJ2-1 .
TGTGCCAGCAGTCAGGGGGGGGCCGCAGATACGCAGTATTTT CASSQGGAADTQYF TRBV6-5 . TRBJ2-3 .
TGTGCCAGCAGTCCCGAACTAACAGGGTTGGGGGAAAAACTGTTTTTT CASSPELTGLGEKLFF TRBV27 once TRBJ1-4 .
TGCAGCGTTGAAGCTTATTCACCCCTCCACTTT CSVEAYSPLHF TRBV29-1 . TRBJ1-6 .
TGTGCCAGCAGCCCGCAAGGTGCCACTGAAGCTTTCTTT CASSPQGATEAFF TRBV5-5 . TRBJ1-1 .
TGTGCCAGCTCACCACTGGCCGGGATATACAATGAGCAGTTCTTC CASSPLAGIYNEQFF TRBV18 . TRBJ2-1 .
TGTGCCAGCAGGGCGGGGAGCTCCTACAATGAGCAGTTCTTC CASRAGSSYNEQFF TRBV7-3 . TRBJ2-1 .
TGTGCCAGCAGCTTCGTGTTCGGGGGTGGCACTGAAGCTTTCTTT CASSFVFGGGTEAFF TRBV7-2 few TRBJ1-1 .
TGCGCCAGCAGCCCTGGGGTCGTGGTGAACCAAGAGACCCAGTACTTC CASSPGVVVNQETQYF TRBV5-1 . TRBJ2-5 .
TGTGCCTGGAGTTTTGGGGCTAGCGGGGTCACAGATACGCAGTATTTT CAWSFGASGVTDTQYF TRBV30 . TRBJ2-3 TRBD2
TGTGCCAGCTCACCAGCTAGCGGGGTCCAAGAGACCCAGTACTTC CASSPASGVQETQYF TRBV18 . TRBJ2-5 TRBD2